This T cell receptor (beta chain) came from a study of blood T cells in healthy people across ages. Between the trimmed V and J ends, which lost 7 bases and 3 bases, there was a span of 13 bases. The CDR3 spans 14 residues. The germline CDR1 and CDR2 sequences are MNHNY and SVGAGI (reference sequence). The second PCR ran roughly 7 to 12 cycles with a sample-barcoded 5' primer and J-beta primers. A 12-random-nucleotide template-switch adaptor tagged each cDNA molecule. TCRdb redid the calling of the 5' RACE reads with MiXCR, one entry per CDR3 protein. The sample lists about 930,000 distinct CDR3 sequences; almost 30% were seen once. This clonotype has only a few counts. The same data also went into a second study, on T cells of mothers and their children. From that second work: A few healthy Caucasian mothers gave samples, and so did their six children.

The chain employs TRBV6-6 and TRBJ2-4, with D possibly matching TRBD1 (7 bases). Sequencing was performed on blood. This clonotype was obtained from a woman aged 40 to 49 in good health. The CDR3 reads CASIRQGGKNIQYF. The CDR3 coding sequence is TGTGCCAGCATCCGACAGGGAGGCAAAAACATTCAGTACTTC.